There are a few counts of the clone carrying this TCR beta chain. Its specificity is unknown. The germline V gene encodes CDR1 ENHRY and CDR2 SYGVKD. The ends were cut back, 8 bases at V and 2 bases at J, with 11 bases in the middle. The length of the CDR3 is 13 residues. The data belong to a study of beta chain features in type 1 diabetes. Study context: Age, gender and cell yields were similar between patients and healthy donors. Summed over all samples, the examined sorted cells came to 90 million to 120 million.

Sorting gave populations that all exceeded 95% purity. The entirety of the isolated RNA underwent reverse transcription, so expressed TCRB transcripts were sequenced. Generated by immunoSEQ multiplex PCR, the TCRdb table keeps only in-frame clones and is missing some. The table has some 410,000 clones, about 15% seen once. The study, taken as a whole, reports: PCR might preferentially amplify shorter templates, equally in patients and controls.

The chain uses TRBV10-3 and TRBJ2-3; D might be TRBD2 (5 bases). This TCR was recovered from a man aged 25-40 years in good health. Sequenced sample: naive CD4+ T cells from blood. The CDR3 sequence: CAISTGNTDTQYF. In DNA form, the CDR3 reads TGTGCCATCTCGACGGGAAACACAGATACGCAGTATTTT.